The 14 T cell receptor beta chains below were found in one sample sequenced in a study of a mutant IDH1 vaccine in newly diagnosed glioma listed by TCRdb under 2021. The receptor library was made with the immunoSEQ multiplex PCR assay. TCRdb carries this immuneACCESS record with in-frame sequences only. Its versions omit some clonotypes, under half of them owing to an unresolved V gene in the studies checked, with the rest unexplained. The sample contains approximately 82,000 clones, more than 70% of them found a single time. The biggest ten clones account for roughly 0.81% of the sample. What this sample's time point label stands for: week 23, last vaccination. Each vaccine dose was 300 ug of a 20-mer mutant IDH1 peptide in Montanide, given subcutaneously with topical imiquimod. These TCRs are of unknown antigen specificity. The sample in question was PBMCs, obtained from a glioma patient whose treatment included an IDH1 peptide vaccine. These receptors all come from a woman between 50 and 59 years old with glioma.

This clone has only a few counts. The chain employs TRBV6-5 and TRBJ1-1; no definite D call. Germline V gives CDR1 MNHEY, CDR2 SVGAGI. This CDR3 is 10 amino acids long. The CDR3 DNA sequence: TGTGCGGAGGCGAACACTGAAGCTTTCTTT. It is translated as CAEANTEAFF.

The chain carries TRBV5-1 and TRBJ2-6; D gene unclear. CDR1 and CDR2 (germline): SGHRS, YFSETQ. V shed 5 bases and J shed 0 bases, with 9 bases lying between them. The CDR3 totals 15 residues. The CDR3 loop is CASRDQSSGANVLTF. The CDR3 DNA follows: TGCGCCAGCAGAGACCAGAGCTCTGGGGCCAACGTCCTGACTTTC.

The chain uses TRBV2 and TRBJ2-1, with D perhaps matching TRBD2 (5 bases). The germline gives CDR1 SNHLY, CDR2 FYNNEI. There are 12 residues in the CDR3. Trimming took off 7 bases at V and 5 bases at J, with 9 bases between the two ends. CDR3 sequence (DNA): TGTGCCAGCACGAGGGAGAACAATGAGCAGTTCTTC. Protein sequence: CASTRENNEQFF.

This clone was seen once. The chain employs TRBV7-3 and TRBJ2-2, with D tentatively TRBD1 (5 bases). CDR3 length equals 16 residues. CDR1 SGHTA and CDR2 FQGTGA come from the germline V gene. Trimming removed 4 bases at V and 3 bases at J, with 15 bases between. CDR3 bases: TGTGCCAGCAGCTCCCAAGGGGCGCTAGACACCGGGGAGCTGTTTTTT. Translated: CASSSQGALDTGELFF.

The rearrangement links TRBV5-6 to TRBJ2-6; either TRBD1 or TRBD2 may supply D (5 bases each). There are 16 residues in the CDR3. Trimming removed 4 bases at V and 3 bases at J, with 14 bases between. CDR1 SGHDT and CDR2 YYEEEE come from the germline V gene. Here the CDR3 DNA reads TGTGCCAGCAGCCGATTCCGGGGCGGTGGGGCCAACGTCCTGACTTTC. It codes for CASSRFRGGGANVLTF.

The rearrangement uses TRBV28 and TRBJ2-3; D is undetermined. The CDR3 extends over 10 amino acids. Germline V gene data show CDR1 as MDHEN and CDR2 as SYDVKM. V dropped 3 bases and J dropped 8 bases, with 3 bases sitting between them. The CDR3 region is CASSFATQYF. The CDR3 DNA is TGTGCCAGCAGTTTTGCTACGCAGTATTTT.

This chain uses TRBV5-6 with TRBJ2-5; 12 bases are a match to TRBD2. The assigned J gene may be wrong: the sequence end matches TRBJ2-7 better. Germline loops: CDR1 SGHDT, CDR2 YYEEEE. This CDR3 has 14 amino acids. CDR3: CASSPGLAGYEQYF. The CDR3 nucleotides read TGTGCCAGCAGCCCCGGACTAGCGGGATACGAGCAGTACTTC.

The chain recombines TRBV11-2 with TRBJ2-7; D not certain. V gave up 4 bases and J gave up 0 bases, with 16 bases separating them. Germline lookup yields CDR1 SGHAT and CDR2 FQNNGV. The CDR3 is made up of 16 amino acids. CDR3 DNA: TGTGCCAGCAGCTCCTGGGCGGTGGCAGCCTCCTACGAGCAGTACTTC. Encoded protein: CASSSWAVAASYEQYF. The variable domain in full, completed from reference TRBV11-2 and TRBJ2-7, reads EAGVAQSPRYKIIEKRQSVAFWCNPISGHATLYWYQQILGQGPKLLIQFQNNGVVDDSQLPKDRFSAERLKGVDSTLKIQPAKLEDSAVYLCASSSWAVAASYEQYFGPGTRLTVT.

This chain connects TRBV29-1 to TRBJ2-5; D remains ambiguous. The CDR3 totals 13 residues. The V and J ends lost 4 bases and 0 bases respectively, with 9 bases between them. CDR1 and CDR2 (germline): SQVTM, ANQGSEA. The DNA for the CDR3 is TGCAGCGTTGTGAAGCTTAACCAAGAGACCCAGTACTTC. Its protein product is CSVVKLNQETQYF.

The V gene is TRBV11-1, the J gene TRBJ1-6; D is uncertain. Germline V lookup: CDR1 SGHAT, CDR2 FQDESV (reference sequence). The CDR3 extends over 12 amino acids. The V and J ends lost 4 bases and 15 bases respectively, with 13 bases between them. Here the CDR3 reads CASSSDTSLLHF. The CDR3 nucleotides are TGTGCCAGCAGCTCAGACACTTCTCTCCTCCACTTT.

This sequence joins TRBV20-1 and TRBJ1-1; D call uncertain. Germline values: CDR1 DFQATT, CDR2 SNEGSKA (reference sequence). The CDR3 is 10 residues long. The V and J ends lost 5 bases and 7 bases respectively, with 8 bases between them. The CDR3 sequence is CSARRSEAFF. The CDR3 DNA reads as TGCAGTGCTCGACGCAGTGAAGCTTTCTTT.

The chain couples TRBV7-8 to TRBJ2-2; D perhaps matches TRBD2 (5 bases). V was clipped by 5 bases and J by 0 bases, with 7 bases between them. The CDR3 consists of 14 residues. Looked up from germline, CDR1 is SGHVS and CDR2 is FQNEAQ. CDR3 sequence (DNA): TGTGCCAGCAGCCGGACTGCGAACACCGGGGAGCTGTTTTTT. It yields the protein CASSRTANTGELFF.

The gene calls are TRBV6-1 and TRBJ2-2; tentatively, D is TRBD1 (5 bases). This CDR3 has 14 amino acids. V dropped 6 bases and J dropped 3 bases, with 11 bases sitting between them. Looked up from germline, CDR1 is MNHNS and CDR2 is SASEGT. CDR3 in amino acids: CASSRTGDTGELFF. CDR3 nucleotides: TGTGCCAGCAGCCGAACAGGAGACACCGGGGAGCTGTTTTTT.

V is TRBV7-2 and J is TRBJ2-7; D not certain. Germline loops: CDR1 SGHTA, CDR2 FQGNSA. Trimming cost V 2 bases and J 0 bases, with 8 bases left between them. The length of the CDR3 is 14 residues. CDR3 bases: TGTGCCAGCAGCTTACAATCGAGCTCCTACGAGCAGTACTTC. This translates into CASSLQSSSYEQYF. Full variable domain (remainder filled in from reference TRBV7-2 and TRBJ2-7): GAGVSQSPSNKVTEKGKDVELRCDPISGHTALYWYRQSLGQGLEFLIYFQGNSAPDKSGLPSDRFSAERTGGSVSTLTIQRTQQEDSAVYLCASSLQSSSYEQYFGPGTRLTVT.